This T cell receptor beta chain was profiled in a study of T cells in Graves' hyperthyroidism and ophthalmopathy. Germline lookup yields CDR1 SQVTM and CDR2 ANQGSEA. V shed 7 bases and J shed 4 bases, with 7 bases lying between them. This CDR3 spans 10 amino acids. The authors took PBMCs from over 8.5 ml fresh peripheral blood. From RNA transcripts, TCR beta CDR3 regions were amplified. The study used the HTBI primer set for a first-round RT-PCR of the TCR CDR3. A single record per CDR3 protein comes from TCRdb applying MiXCR to the multiplex PCR reads. Here the sample spans hundreds of thousands of distinct CDR3 sequences, more than 20% being singletons.

The rearrangement uses TRBV29-1 and TRBJ2-5; the D is unclear. The sequenced sample was blood. The clonotype originates from a man younger than 45 with Graves' ophthalmopathy. The CDR3 nucleotides read TGCAGCGCAATATTAGAGACCCAGTACTTC. This sequence encodes CSAILETQYF. The whole variable domain, filled in from reference TRBV29-1 and TRBJ2-5, reads SAVISQKPSRDICQRGTSLTIQCQVDSQVTMMFWYRQQPGQSLTLIATANQGSEATYESGFVIDKFPISRPNLTFSTLTVSNMSPEDSSIYLCSAILETQYFGPGTRLLVL.